These 14 T cell receptor beta chains were all obtained from the same sample, sequenced in a study of T-cell memory formation after mild COVID-19. TCRdb called the 5' RACE reads again in MiXCR, with one record for every CDR3 protein. The sample has more than 400,000 distinct CDR3 sequences; 15% to 20% are singletons. The sequencing input was PBMCs or a T cell subset sorted from them (not recorded which). The receptor source for this set is an adult woman who had mild COVID-19 (a few samples of this study predate the infection). Cell type and time point are not known.

This clonotype occurred a few times. V and J are TRBV6-5 and TRBJ2-3; 10 bases line up with TRBD1. This CDR3 is built from 16 residues. The germline CDR1 and CDR2 sequences are MNHEY and SVGAGI. With 6 bases clipped from V and 5 bases from J, the junction kept 11 bases outside the gene matches. CDR3 amino acids: CASRRQGAVLGDTQYF. The CDR3 DNA reads as TGTGCCAGCAGACGACAGGGGGCTGTCTTGGGAGATACGCAGTATTTT.

Many counts were recorded for this clonotype. The CDR3 here is CAISESGTAHAYTEAFF. The CDR3 DNA follows: TGTGCCATCAGTGAGTCCGGGACAGCCCATGCCTACACTGAAGCTTTCTTT. The V and J genes are TRBV10-3 and TRBJ1-1; 7 positions match TRBD1. The CDR3 covers 17 residues. Germline V gene data show CDR1 as ENHRY and CDR2 as SYGVKD. The trim removed 0 bases at V and 3 bases at J, leaving 10 bases unmatched.

In its sample, this clonotype was seen a few times. The chain employs TRBV20-1 and TRBJ2-1; D may match TRBD1 or TRBD2 (5 bases each). Germline-derived CDR1 and CDR2 are DFQATT and SNEGSKA (reference sequence). The CDR3 length is 16 residues. Trimming removed 5 bases at V and 8 bases at J, with 25 bases between. CDR3 region: CSAPMPGRIRHHEQFF. CDR3 nucleotide sequence: TGCAGTGCTCCCATGCCGGGACGCATCCGACATCATGAGCAGTTCTTC.

Comment on this clonotype: This clone may be a read error of a much larger clone one base away. The J gene is TRBJ2-3, the V gene TRBV29-1; 12 bases are shared with TRBD2. With V trimmed by 8 bases and J by 4 bases, 7 bases remained unmatched. The germline V gene encodes CDR1 SQVTM and CDR2 ANQGSEA. The CDR3 spans 14 residues. CDR3 DNA sequence: TGCAGCTTACGGACTAGCGGGGCGGCAGATACGCAGTATTTT. As protein: CSLRTSGAADTQYF.

The J gene is TRBJ1-6, the V gene TRBV15, with no clear D. Germline V gives CDR1 LNHNV, CDR2 YYDKDF (reference sequence). The CDR3 extends over 14 amino acids. The V and J ends lost 1 base and 6 bases respectively, with 7 bases between them. The CDR3 sequence: CATSRGVLNSPLHF. The DNA of the CDR3 is TGTGCCACCAGCAGAGGAGTACTTAATTCACCCCTCCACTTT. The full variable domain, its missing parts supplied by reference TRBV15 and TRBJ1-6, is DAMVIQNPRYQVTQFGKPVTLSCSQTLNHNVMYWYQQKSSQAPKLLFHYYDKDFNNEADTPDNFQSRRPNTSFCFLDIRSPGLGDTAMYLCATSRGVLNSPLHFGNGTRLTVT.

The chain employs TRBV7-9 and TRBJ1-2, with 9 bases fitting TRBD1. The CDR3 is 15 residues long. Per the germline V gene, CDR1 is SEHNR and CDR2 is FQNEAQ (reference sequence). Trimming at V came to 6 bases and at J to 3 bases, leaving 8 bases not matched to a gene. The CDR3 nucleotides read TGTGCCAGCAGGCAGGGACAGGGAGGTGACTATGGCTACACCTTC. Its protein is CASRQGQGGDYGYTF.

This clonotype was detected many times. V usage is TRBV11-2 and J usage is TRBJ2-3, with D possibly being TRBD1 (6 bases). V shed 4 bases and J shed 1 base, with 15 bases lying between them. This CDR3 region has 16 residues. Per the germline V gene, CDR1 is SGHAT and CDR2 is FQNNGV. Here the CDR3 reads CASSSGQISRTDTQYF. CDR3 nucleotide sequence: TGTGCCAGCAGCTCCGGACAGATATCACGCACAGATACGCAGTATTTT.

This clonotype has only one observation. The V and J genes are TRBV12-3 or TRBV12-4 and TRBJ1-5; D is unclear. This CDR3 region has 15 residues. Trimming cost V 5 bases and J 0 bases, with 11 bases left between them. The CDR3 sequence is CASSLPGDSNQPQHF. The CDR3 DNA reads TGTGCCAGCAGTCTCCCAGGTGATAGCAATCAGCCCCAGCATTTT.

This clonotype was seen only a few times. This chain connects TRBV25-1 to TRBJ2-7, with 9 nucleotides matching TRBD2. V lost 0 bases to trimming and J lost 1 base; unmatched junction nucleotides: 4. This CDR3 region has 16 residues. Germline V lookup: CDR1 MGHDK, CDR2 SYGVNS. The CDR3 here is CASSEYETSGSYEQYF. For the CDR3, the DNA is TGTGCCAGCAGTGAATATGAGACTAGCGGATCCTACGAGCAGTACTTC.

This clonotype was seen only a few times. This rearrangement joins TRBV5-1 to TRBJ2-1; D is ambiguous. The CDR3 extends over 14 amino acids. Trimming shortened V by 4 bases and J by 5 bases, and 13 bases separated the two germline ends. Germline lookup yields CDR1 SGHRS and CDR2 YFSETQ. This CDR3 reads CASSHWVANNEQFF. For the CDR3, the DNA is TGCGCCAGCAGCCATTGGGTAGCCAACAATGAGCAGTTCTTC.

In its sample, this clonotype was seen many times. The CDR3 DNA is TGCAGTGCTAGTGGCCTAGCCTGGAACGAGCAGTACTTC. It translates to CSASGLAWNEQYF. V gene TRBV20-1 combines with J gene TRBJ2-7; D perhaps matches TRBD2 (5 bases). Deletions cut 3 bases from V and 5 bases from J, with 14 bases between. The CDR3 totals 13 residues. Germline-derived CDR1 and CDR2 are DFQATT and SNEGSKA (reference sequence).

This sequence joins TRBV27 and TRBJ2-3; 8 bases match TRBD1. V lost 4 bases and J lost 3; bases outside the gene matches: 0. CDR1 and CDR2 from the germline V gene are MNHEY and SMNVEV (reference sequence). This CDR3 is 13 amino acids long. CDR3 region: CASSYRGTDTQYF. The CDR3, as DNA: TGTGCCAGCAGTTACAGGGGGACAGATACGCAGTATTTT.

The CDR3 sequence is CASSQDVRAEQYF. The DNA for the CDR3 is TGCGCCAGCAGCCAAGATGTGCGTGCCGAGCAGTACTTC. This sequence joins TRBV4-3 and TRBJ2-7; no clear D. V shed 0 bases and J shed 6 bases, with 9 bases lying between them. Germline V gene lookup returns CDR1 LGHNA and CDR2 YSLEER. The CDR3 has 13 residues.

The chain combines TRBV7-9 with TRBJ2-7; D may be TRBD2 (5 bases). Trimming shortened V by 4 bases and J by 3 bases, and 10 bases separated the two germline ends. Germline V gives CDR1 SEHNR, CDR2 FQNEAQ (reference sequence). The CDR3 loop spans 13 amino acids. The CDR3 DNA sequence: TGTGCCAGCAGCTCCGGGATTCGCTACGAGCAGTACTTC. The encoded protein is CASSSGIRYEQYF.